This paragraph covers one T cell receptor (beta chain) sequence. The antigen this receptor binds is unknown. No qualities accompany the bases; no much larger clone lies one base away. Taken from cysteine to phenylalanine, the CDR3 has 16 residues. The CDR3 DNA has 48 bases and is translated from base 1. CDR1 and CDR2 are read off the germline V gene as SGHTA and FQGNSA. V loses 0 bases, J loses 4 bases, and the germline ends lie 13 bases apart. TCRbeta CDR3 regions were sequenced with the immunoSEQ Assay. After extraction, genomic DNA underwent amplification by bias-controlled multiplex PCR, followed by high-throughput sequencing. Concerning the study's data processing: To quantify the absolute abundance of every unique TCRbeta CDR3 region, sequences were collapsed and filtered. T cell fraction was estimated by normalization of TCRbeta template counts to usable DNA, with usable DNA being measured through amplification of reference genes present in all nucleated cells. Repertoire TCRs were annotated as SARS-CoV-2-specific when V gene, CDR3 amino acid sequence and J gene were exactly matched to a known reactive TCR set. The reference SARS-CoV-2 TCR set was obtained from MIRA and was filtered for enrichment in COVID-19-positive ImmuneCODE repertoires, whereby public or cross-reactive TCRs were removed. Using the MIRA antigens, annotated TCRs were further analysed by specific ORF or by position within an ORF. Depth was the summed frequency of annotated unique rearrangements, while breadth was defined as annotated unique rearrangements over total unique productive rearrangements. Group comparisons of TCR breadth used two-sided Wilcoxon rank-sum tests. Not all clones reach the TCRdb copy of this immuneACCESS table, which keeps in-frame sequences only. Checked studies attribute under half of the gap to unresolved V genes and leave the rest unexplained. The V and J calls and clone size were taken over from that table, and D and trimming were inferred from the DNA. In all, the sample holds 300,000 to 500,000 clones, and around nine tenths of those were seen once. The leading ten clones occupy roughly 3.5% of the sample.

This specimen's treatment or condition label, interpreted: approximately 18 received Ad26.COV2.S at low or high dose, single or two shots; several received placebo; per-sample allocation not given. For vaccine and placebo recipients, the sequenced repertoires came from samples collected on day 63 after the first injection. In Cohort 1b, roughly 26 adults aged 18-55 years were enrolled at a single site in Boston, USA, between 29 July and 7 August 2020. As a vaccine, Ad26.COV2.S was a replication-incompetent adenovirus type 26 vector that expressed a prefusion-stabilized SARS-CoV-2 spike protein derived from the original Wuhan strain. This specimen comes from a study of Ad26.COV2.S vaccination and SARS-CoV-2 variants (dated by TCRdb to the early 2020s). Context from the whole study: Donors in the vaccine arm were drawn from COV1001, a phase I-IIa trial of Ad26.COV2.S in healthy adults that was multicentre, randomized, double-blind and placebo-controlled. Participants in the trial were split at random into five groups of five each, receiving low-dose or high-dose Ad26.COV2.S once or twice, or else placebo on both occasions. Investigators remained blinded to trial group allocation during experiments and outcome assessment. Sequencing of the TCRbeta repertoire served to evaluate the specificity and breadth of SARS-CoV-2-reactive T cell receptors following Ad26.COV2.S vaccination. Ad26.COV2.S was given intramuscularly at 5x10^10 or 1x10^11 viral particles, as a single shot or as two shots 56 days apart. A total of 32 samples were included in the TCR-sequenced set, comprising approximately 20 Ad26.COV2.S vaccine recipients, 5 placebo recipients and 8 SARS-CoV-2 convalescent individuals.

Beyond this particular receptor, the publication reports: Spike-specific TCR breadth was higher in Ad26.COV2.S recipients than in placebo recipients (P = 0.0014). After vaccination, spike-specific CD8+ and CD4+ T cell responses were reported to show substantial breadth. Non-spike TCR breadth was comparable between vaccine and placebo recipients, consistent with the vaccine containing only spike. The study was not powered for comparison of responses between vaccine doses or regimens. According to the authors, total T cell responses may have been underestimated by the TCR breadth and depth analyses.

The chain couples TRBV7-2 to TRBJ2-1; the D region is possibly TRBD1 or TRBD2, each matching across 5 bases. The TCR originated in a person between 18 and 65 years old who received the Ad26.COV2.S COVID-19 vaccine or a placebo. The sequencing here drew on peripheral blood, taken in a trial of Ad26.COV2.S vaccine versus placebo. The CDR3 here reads CASSLARDPFYNEQFF. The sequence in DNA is TGTGCCAGCAGCTTAGCCCGGGACCCCTTTTACAATGAGCAGTTCTTC.